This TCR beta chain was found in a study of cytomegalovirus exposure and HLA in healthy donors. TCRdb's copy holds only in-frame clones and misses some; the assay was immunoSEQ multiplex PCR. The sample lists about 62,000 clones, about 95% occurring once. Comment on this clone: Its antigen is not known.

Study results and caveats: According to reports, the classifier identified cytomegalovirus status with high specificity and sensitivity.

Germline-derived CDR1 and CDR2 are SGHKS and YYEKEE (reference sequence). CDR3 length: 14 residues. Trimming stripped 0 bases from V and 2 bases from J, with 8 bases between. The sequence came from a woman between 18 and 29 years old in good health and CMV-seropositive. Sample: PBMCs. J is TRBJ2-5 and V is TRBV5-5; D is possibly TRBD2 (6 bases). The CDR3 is CASSLVADQETQYF. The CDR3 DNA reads TGTGCCAGCAGCTTGGTAGCGGATCAAGAGACCCAGTACTTC.